Listed here are 18 T cell receptor beta chains from one sample, sequenced in a study of beta chain features in type 1 diabetes. The investigators reverse transcribed all of the isolated RNA, so they sequenced expressed TCRB transcripts. Assay used: immunoSEQ multiplex PCR; TCRdb lists only in-frame clones, some missing. The sample has 350,000 or so clones; 20% are singletons. The sample comprised naive CD4+ T cells from blood. The receptor set was obtained from a woman younger than 35 in good health.

The chain has TRBV5-4 and TRBJ2-4; 10 positions agree with TRBD2. With V trimmed by 6 bases and J by 9 bases, 6 bases remained unmatched. Germline lookup yields CDR1 SGHNT and CDR2 YYREEE (reference sequence). The CDR3 is 13 amino acids. In DNA, the CDR3 is TGTGCCAGCAACCTAGCGGGAGAAAGCATTCAGTACTTC. Protein sequence: CASNLAGESIQYF.

This rearrangement joins TRBV9 to TRBJ1-1; a weak D match, TRBD1 (5 bases). There are 14 residues in the CDR3. CDR1 is SGDLS and CDR2 is YYNGEE in the germline V gene. Trimming cost V 2 bases and J 4 bases, with 12 bases left between them. Here the CDR3 reads CASSVGGDSTEAFF. In DNA, the CDR3 is TGTGCCAGCAGCGTGGGGGGAGATTCCACTGAAGCTTTCTTT.

The CDR3 bases are TGCGCCAGCAGCTTGCCTCGGACAGGGGATGGTGAGCAGTTCTTC. It codes for CASSLPRTGDGEQFF. This sequence joins TRBV5-1 and TRBJ2-1, with 9 bases lining up with TRBD1. The CDR3 totals 15 residues. Per the germline V gene, CDR1 is SGHRS and CDR2 is YFSETQ. The junction had 8 bases not matched to a gene; V was cut back by 1 base and J by 9 bases.

The genes are TRBV11-3 and TRBJ2-5; 7 bases align to TRBD1. The CDR3 consists of 15 residues. The V gene's germline CDR1 is SGHNT and CDR2 YENEEA. Germline trimming cut 1 base from V and 5 bases from J; bases unmatched to any gene: 7. CDR3 coding DNA: TGTGCCAGCAGCTTAGGGGACAGCGTAGGGGAGACCCAGTACTTC. Its protein is CASSLGDSVGETQYF.

This clone appeared once. The rearrangement uses TRBV12-5 and TRBJ2-3; D is unresolved. Germline V gene lookup returns CDR1 LGHNT and CDR2 FRNRAP. The CDR3 has 12 amino acids. V was pared by 6 bases and J by 5 bases, with 9 bases between. This CDR3 reads CASGILGDTQYF. CDR3 DNA sequence: TGTGCTAGTGGGATACTCGGAGATACGCAGTATTTT.

In the case of this clone: This sample also contains other DNA sequences that code for the same CDR3. The chain carries TRBV6-1 and TRBJ1-5; D call uncertain. With 6 bases removed from V and 7 bases from J, the gap between germline ends came to 10 bases. The CDR3 has 12 residues. Germline V CDR1 and CDR2: MNHNS, SASEGT. CDR3 bases: TGTGCCAGCAGCCCCCCGGGGCAGCCCCAGCATTTT. This sequence encodes CASSPPGQPQHF.

With regard to this clone: The identical CDR3 is also encoded by other nucleotide sequences in the sample. The V call is TRBV6-5, the J call TRBJ2-1; D gene ambiguous. The CDR3 loop spans 15 amino acids. The V gene's germline CDR1 is MNHEY and CDR2 SVGAGI. V lost 0 bases, J lost 1 base, and 7 bases lay in between. The CDR3 bases are TGTGCCAGCAGTTACTCGACTGGGTCCTACAATGAGCAGTTCTTC. It encodes CASSYSTGSYNEQFF.

The J gene is TRBJ2-1, the V gene TRBV15; 8 bases align to TRBD2. This CDR3 has 15 residues. CDR1 is LNHNV and CDR2 is YYDKDF in the germline V gene (reference sequence). V trimming: 2 bases; J trimming: 3 bases; junction bases outside the gene matches: 3. CDR3 bases: TGTGCCACCAGCAGACGTAGCGGGGACTACAATGAGCAGTTCTTC. It codes for CATSRRSGDYNEQFF.

The V call is TRBV19, the J call TRBJ2-7; 8 bases line up with TRBD2. V trimming: 3 bases; J trimming: 3 bases; junction bases outside the gene matches: 4. Germline V gives CDR1 LNHDA, CDR2 SQIVND (reference sequence). The CDR3 consists of 14 residues. The CDR3 spells CASSIAGGYYEQYF. The CDR3 DNA is TGTGCCAGTAGTATTGCGGGAGGTTACTACGAGCAGTACTTC.

This clone was detected only a few times. The rearrangement links TRBV2 to TRBJ2-3, with 13 positions matching TRBD2. CDR3 size: 14 residues. Unmatched junction bases numbered 11, after V lost 6 bases and J lost 14 bases. The V gene's germline CDR1 is SNHLY and CDR2 FYNNEI. CDR3 sequence (DNA): TGTGCCAGCAGGCTACTAGCGGGAGGGCCTGAGGGGTATTTT. Protein sequence: CASRLLAGGPEGYF.

V and J are TRBV7-9 and TRBJ1-2, with D tentatively TRBD1 (5 bases). V lost 5 bases to trimming and J lost 3 bases, with 16 bases between them. The length of the CDR3 is 15 residues. Germline-derived CDR1 and CDR2 are SEHNR and FQNEAQ (reference sequence). CDR3 in DNA: TGTGCCAGCAGCGTTGACAGCCGATTCGACTATGGCTACACCTTC. This gives the protein CASSVDSRFDYGYTF.

This rearrangement joins TRBV19 to TRBJ2-6, with 9 bases matching TRBD1. Germline loops: CDR1 LNHDA, CDR2 SQIVND (reference sequence). V trimming: 5 bases; J trimming: 1 base; junction bases outside the gene matches: 3. The length of the CDR3 is 16 residues. CDR3 in amino acids: CASSGGQGSGANVLTF. CDR3 nucleotides: TGTGCCAGTAGTGGGGGACAGGGATCTGGGGCCAACGTCCTGACTTTC.

V usage is TRBV11-2 and J usage is TRBJ1-1; 11 positions match TRBD1. The CDR3 length is 16 residues. Germline V lookup: CDR1 SGHAT, CDR2 FQNNGV. The trim removed 5 bases at V and 3 bases at J, leaving 8 bases unmatched. Written as DNA, the CDR3 is TGTGCCAGCAGCAACCGGGACAGGGGGTTGTACACTGAAGCTTTCTTT. Translating gives CASSNRDRGLYTEAFF.

The V gene is TRBV6-5, the J gene TRBJ2-1; D possibly corresponds to TRBD1 (6 bases). Trimming removed 2 bases from V and 8 bases from J, with 13 bases in between. The CDR3 runs 14 residues. The germline V gene encodes CDR1 MNHEY and CDR2 SVGAGI. CDR3 in DNA: TGTGCCAGCAGTTACCGCACTCACAGGGATGAGCAGTTCTTC. Residues: CASSYRTHRDEQFF.

The chain combines TRBV9 with TRBJ1-5; D not resolved. The V gene lost 1 base and the J gene lost 0 bases, with 8 bases spanning the gap. The germline V gene has CDR1 SGDLS and CDR2 YYNGEE. The CDR3 consists of 15 residues. The CDR3, as DNA: TGTGCCAGCAGCGTATCGGGGTATAGCAATCAGCCCCAGCATTTT. This sequence encodes CASSVSGYSNQPQHF. The complete variable domain, with remaining parts taken from reference TRBV9 and TRBJ1-5, reads DSGVTQTPKHLITATGQRVTLRCSPRSGDLSVYWYQQSLDQGLQFLIQYYNGEERAKGNILERFSAQQFPDLHSELNLSSLELGDSALYFCASSVSGYSNQPQHFGDGTRLSIL.

This clone appeared a few times. The chain carries TRBV14 and TRBJ2-1; the D is unclear. Germline lookup yields CDR1 SGHDN and CDR2 FVKESK. The CDR3 has 12 amino acids. V dropped 4 bases and J dropped 5 bases, with 6 bases sitting between them. The CDR3 DNA reads TGTGCCAGCAGCCCAAATCACAATGAGCAGTTCTTC. Translating it yields CASSPNHNEQFF.

The chain carries TRBV11-3 and TRBJ2-1; TRBD1 matches 10 bases. The CDR3 loop spans 15 amino acids. Germline V gene sequence: CDR1 SGHNT, CDR2 YENEEA. V trimming: 3 bases; J trimming: 8 bases; junction bases outside the gene matches: 7. This chain's CDR3 is CASSFGQGDYDEQFF. The CDR3 DNA reads TGTGCCAGCAGCTTCGGACAGGGGGATTACGATGAGCAGTTCTTC.

This clone came up a few times. CDR3 in DNA: TGTGCCAGGGAGACAGGGACCGCTTTCTTT. This gives the protein CARETGTAFF. This chain links TRBV25-1 with TRBJ1-1; TRBD1 matches at 7 bases. V shed 9 bases, J shed 11 bases, and the junction held 6 bases outside the gene matches. This CDR3 comprises 10 residues. Per the germline V gene, CDR1 is MGHDK and CDR2 is SYGVNS. Variable domain in full (rest from reference TRBV25-1 and TRBJ1-1): EADIYQTPRYLVIGTGKKITLECSQTMGHDKMYWYQQDPGMELHLIHYSYGVNSTEKGDLSSESTVSRIRTEHFPLTLESARPSHTSQYLCARETGTAFFGQGTRLTVV.